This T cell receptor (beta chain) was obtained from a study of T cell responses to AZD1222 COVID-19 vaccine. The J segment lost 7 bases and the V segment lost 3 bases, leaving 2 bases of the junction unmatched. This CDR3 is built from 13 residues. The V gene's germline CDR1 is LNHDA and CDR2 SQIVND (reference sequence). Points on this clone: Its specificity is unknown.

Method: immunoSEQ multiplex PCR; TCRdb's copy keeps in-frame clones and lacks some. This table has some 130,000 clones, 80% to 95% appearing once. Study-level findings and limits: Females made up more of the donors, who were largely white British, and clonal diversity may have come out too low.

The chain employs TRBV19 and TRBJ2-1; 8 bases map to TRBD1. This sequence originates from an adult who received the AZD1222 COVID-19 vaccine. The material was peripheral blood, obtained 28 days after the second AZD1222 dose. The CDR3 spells CASSIQGANEQFF. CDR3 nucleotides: TGTGCCAGTAGTATTCAGGGGGCAAATGAGCAGTTCTTC. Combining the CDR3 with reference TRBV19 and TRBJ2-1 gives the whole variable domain DGGITQSPKYLFRKEGQNVTLSCEQNLNHDAMYWYRQDPGQGLRLIYYSQIVNDFQKGDIAEGYSVSREKKESFPLTVTSAQKNPTAFYLCASSIQGANEQFFGPGTRLTVL.